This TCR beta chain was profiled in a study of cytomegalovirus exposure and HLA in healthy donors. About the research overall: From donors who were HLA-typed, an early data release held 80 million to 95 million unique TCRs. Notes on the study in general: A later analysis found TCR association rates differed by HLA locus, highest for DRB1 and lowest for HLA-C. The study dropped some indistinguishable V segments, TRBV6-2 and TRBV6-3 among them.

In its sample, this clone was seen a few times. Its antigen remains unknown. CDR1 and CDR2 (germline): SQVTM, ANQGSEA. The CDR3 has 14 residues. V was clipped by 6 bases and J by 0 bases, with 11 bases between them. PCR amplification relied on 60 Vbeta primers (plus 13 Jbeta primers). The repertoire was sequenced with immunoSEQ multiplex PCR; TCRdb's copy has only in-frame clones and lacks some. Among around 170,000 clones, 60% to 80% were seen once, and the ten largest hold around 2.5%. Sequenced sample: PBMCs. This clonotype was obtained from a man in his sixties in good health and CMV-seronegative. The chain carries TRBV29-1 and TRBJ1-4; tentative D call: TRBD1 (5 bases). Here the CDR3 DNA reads TGCAGCGTATCCGACAGAGCAACTAATGAAAAACTGTTTTTT. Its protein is CSVSDRATNEKLFF. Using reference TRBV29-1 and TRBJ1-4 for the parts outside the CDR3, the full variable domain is SAVISQKPSRDICQRGTSLTIQCQVDSQVTMMFWYRQQPGQSLTLIATANQGSEATYESGFVIDKFPISRPNLTFSTLTVSNMSPEDSSIYLCSVSDRATNEKLFFGSGTQLSVL.